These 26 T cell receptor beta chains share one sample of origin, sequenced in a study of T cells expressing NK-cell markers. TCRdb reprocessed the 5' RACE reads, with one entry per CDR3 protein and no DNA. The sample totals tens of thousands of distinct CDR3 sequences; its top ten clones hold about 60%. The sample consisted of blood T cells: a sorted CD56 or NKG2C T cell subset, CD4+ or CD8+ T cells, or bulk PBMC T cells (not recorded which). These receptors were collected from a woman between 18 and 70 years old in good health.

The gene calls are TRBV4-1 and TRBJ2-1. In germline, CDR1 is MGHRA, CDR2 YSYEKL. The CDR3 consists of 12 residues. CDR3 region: CASSQAYNEQFF.

CDR3 amino acids: CASSQELMDSLRGEQFF. This chain links TRBV4-2 with TRBJ2-1; absent DNA, TCRdb's TRBD2 call cannot be checked. Germline loops: CDR1 LGHNA, CDR2 YNFKEQ. CDR3 length: 17 residues.

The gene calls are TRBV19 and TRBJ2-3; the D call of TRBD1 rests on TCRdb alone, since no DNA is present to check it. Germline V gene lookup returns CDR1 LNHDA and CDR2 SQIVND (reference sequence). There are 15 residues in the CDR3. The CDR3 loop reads CASSHRAVSTDTQYF.

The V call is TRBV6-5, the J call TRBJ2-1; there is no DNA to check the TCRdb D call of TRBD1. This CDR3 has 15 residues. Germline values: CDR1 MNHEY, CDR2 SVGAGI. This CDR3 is CASSYHHRGENEQFF.

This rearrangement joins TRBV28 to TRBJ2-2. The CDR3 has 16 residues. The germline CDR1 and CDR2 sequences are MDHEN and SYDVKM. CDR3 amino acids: CASSLFGIANTGELFF.

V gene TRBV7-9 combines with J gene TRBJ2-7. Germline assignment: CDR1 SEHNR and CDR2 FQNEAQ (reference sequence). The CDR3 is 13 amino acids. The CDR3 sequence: CASSSSEVYEQYF.

This CDR3 reads CASSGGTPESSYEQYF. The chain recombines TRBV7-6 with TRBJ2-7; the TCRdb call, TRBD2, lacks DNA for checking. Per germline, CDR1 SGHVS and CDR2 FNYEAQ. The CDR3 loop spans 16 amino acids.

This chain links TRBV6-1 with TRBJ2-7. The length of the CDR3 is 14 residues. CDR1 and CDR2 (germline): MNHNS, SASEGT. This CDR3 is CASSELAGSYEQYF.

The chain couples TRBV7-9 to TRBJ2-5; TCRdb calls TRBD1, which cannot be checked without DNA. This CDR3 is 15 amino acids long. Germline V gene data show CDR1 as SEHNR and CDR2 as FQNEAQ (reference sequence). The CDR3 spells CASSPEFGGLETQYF.

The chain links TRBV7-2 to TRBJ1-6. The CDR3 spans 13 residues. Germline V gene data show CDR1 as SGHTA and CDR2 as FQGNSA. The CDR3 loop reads CASSLAPGSPLHF.

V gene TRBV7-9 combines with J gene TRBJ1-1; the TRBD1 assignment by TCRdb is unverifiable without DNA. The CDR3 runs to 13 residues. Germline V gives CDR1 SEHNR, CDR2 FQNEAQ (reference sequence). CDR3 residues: CASSYGTGQEAFF.

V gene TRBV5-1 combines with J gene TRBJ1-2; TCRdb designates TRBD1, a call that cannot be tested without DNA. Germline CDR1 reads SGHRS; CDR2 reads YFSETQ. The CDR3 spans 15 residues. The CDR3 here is CASSLLDRAMDGYTF. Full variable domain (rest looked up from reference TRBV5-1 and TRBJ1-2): KAGVTQTPRYLIKTRGQQVTLSCSPISGHRSVSWYQQTPGQGLQFLFEYFSETQRNKGNFPGRFSGRQFSNSRSEMNVSTLELGDSALYLCASSLLDRAMDGYTFGSGTRLTVV.

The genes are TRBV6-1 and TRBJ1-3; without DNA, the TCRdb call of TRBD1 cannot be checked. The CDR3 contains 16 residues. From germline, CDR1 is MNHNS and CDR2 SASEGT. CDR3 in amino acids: CASILWDRPSGNTIYF.

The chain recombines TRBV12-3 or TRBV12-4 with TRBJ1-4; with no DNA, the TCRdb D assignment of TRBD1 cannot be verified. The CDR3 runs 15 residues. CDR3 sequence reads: CASSNRDSTNEKLFF.

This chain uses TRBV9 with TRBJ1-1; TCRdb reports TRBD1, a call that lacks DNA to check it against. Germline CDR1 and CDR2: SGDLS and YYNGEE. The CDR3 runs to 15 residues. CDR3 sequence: CASSVAGTLNTEAFF. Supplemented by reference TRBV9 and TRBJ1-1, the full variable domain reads DSGVTQTPKHLITATGQRVTLRCSPRSGDLSVYWYQQSLDQGLQFLIQYYNGEERAKGNILERFSAQQFPDLHSELNLSSLELGDSALYFCASSVAGTLNTEAFFGQGTRLTVV.

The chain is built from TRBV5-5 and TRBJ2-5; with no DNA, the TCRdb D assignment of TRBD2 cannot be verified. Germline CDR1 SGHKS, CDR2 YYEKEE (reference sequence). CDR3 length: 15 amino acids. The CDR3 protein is CASSPSGRAVETQYF.

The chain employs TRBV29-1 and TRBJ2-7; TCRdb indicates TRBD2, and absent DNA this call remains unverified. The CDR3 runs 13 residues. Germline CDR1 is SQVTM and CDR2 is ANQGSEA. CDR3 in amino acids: CSALLAGVDEQYF.

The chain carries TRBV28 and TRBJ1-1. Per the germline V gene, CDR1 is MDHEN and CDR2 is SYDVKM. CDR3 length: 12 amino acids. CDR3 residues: CASSFPTYEAFF.

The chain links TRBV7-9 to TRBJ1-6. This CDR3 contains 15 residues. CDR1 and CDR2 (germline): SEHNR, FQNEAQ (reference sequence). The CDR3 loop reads CASSPPAGLNSPLHF.

The CDR3 here is CASTQLAGRTDTQYF. The chain couples TRBV28 to TRBJ2-3; the D gene TCRdb calls, TRBD2, cannot be checked with no DNA. The CDR3 contains 15 residues. CDR1 and CDR2 (germline): MDHEN, SYDVKM.

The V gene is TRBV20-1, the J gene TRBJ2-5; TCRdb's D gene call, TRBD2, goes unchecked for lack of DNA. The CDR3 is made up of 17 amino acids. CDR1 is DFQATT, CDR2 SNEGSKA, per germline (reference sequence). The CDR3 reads CSASGLAGSRVLETQYF.

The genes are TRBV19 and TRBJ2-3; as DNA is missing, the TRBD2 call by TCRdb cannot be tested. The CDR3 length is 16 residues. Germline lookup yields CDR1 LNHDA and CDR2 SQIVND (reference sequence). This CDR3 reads CASSNLGGGWTDTQYF.

The CDR3 reads CASSLTSGQGFYNEQFF. This chain uses TRBV4-1 with TRBJ2-1; the TCRdb call, TRBD1, lacks DNA for checking. The CDR3 loop spans 17 amino acids. Germline V gene sequence: CDR1 MGHRA, CDR2 YSYEKL.

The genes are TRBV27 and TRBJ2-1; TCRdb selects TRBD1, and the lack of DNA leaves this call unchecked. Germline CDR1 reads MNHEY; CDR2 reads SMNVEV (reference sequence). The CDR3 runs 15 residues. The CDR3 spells CASSSGQGADNEQFF.

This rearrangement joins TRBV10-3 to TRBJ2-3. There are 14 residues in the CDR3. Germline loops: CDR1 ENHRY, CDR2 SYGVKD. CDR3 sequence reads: CAISESGSTDTQYF.

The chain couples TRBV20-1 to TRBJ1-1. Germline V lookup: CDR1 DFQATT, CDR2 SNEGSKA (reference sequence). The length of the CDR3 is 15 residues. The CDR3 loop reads CSARDGRAGNTEAFF.